Included here is one T cell receptor beta chain sequence, with context. This sample stems from a study of OX40 agonist ivuxolimab in advanced cancers. The data were produced by immunoSEQ multiplex PCR, yet TCRdb's version contains in-frame clones alone and is incomplete. The table has 80,000 or so clones, roughly 85% seen once. The CDR3 has 11 amino acids. The germline CDR1 and CDR2 sequences are SGHRS and YFSETQ. Trimming pared 0 bases from V and 4 bases from J, leaving 1 base between. The TCR was taken from an adult with an advanced solid tumor such as melanoma, head and neck, liver or kidney cancer. Here the sequenced sample was CD4+ or CD8+ T cells sorted from blood, taken in a trial of the OX40 agonist ivuxolimab. The chain is built from TRBV5-1 and TRBJ2-5, with D unclear. CDR3 sequence: CASSLAETQYF. CDR3 bases: TGCGCCAGCAGCTTGGCAGAGACCCAGTACTTC.